One sample yielded the 29 T cell receptor beta chains listed below, sequenced in a study of shared clonotypes between healthy human individuals. The repertoire was sequenced with immunoSEQ multiplex PCR; TCRdb's copy has only in-frame clones and lacks some. The sample lists around 2.5 million clones; roughly 93% were seen once. The sequencing sample was made of naive CD4+ T cells from PBMCs. Subset meaning: CD45RA+ positively selected. Source of these receptors: a young man in good health. Some clones in this sample may be carry-over from other donors' samples.

The chain recombines TRBV5-1 with TRBJ2-1; D is undetermined. Deletions cut 1 base from V and 4 bases from J, with 15 bases between. Germline CDR1 is SGHRS and CDR2 is YFSETQ. The length of the CDR3 is 16 residues. The CDR3 loop is CASSLFSPQEYNEQFF. The CDR3 nucleotides are TGCGCCAGCAGCTTGTTCTCCCCTCAGGAATACAATGAGCAGTTCTTC.

Comment on this clone: A much larger clone sits a single nucleotide away, making a read error possible. Other DNA sequences in this sample translate to the same CDR3. The V call is TRBV7-2, the J call TRBJ1-1; the D is unclear. Germline values: CDR1 SGHTA, CDR2 FQGNSA. V was clipped by 1 base and J by 0 bases, with 6 bases between them. CDR3 length: 14 residues. The CDR3 region is CASSLGGMNTEAFF. CDR3 DNA sequence: TGTGCCAGCAGCTTAGGAGGGATGAACACTGAAGCTTTCTTT.

The sample holds a few counts of this clone. The V and J genes are TRBV5-5 and TRBJ1-3; D call uncertain. Germline CDR1 SGHKS, CDR2 YYEKEE (reference sequence). The CDR3 is made up of 15 amino acids. V was trimmed by 0 bases and J by 0 bases, leaving 7 bases between them. The CDR3 bases are TGTGCCAGCAGCTTGGAGGCAGACTCTGGAAACACCATATATTTT. This translates into CASSLEADSGNTIYF.

The sample holds one count of this clone. This chain joins TRBV11-2 and TRBJ2-5, with 10 bases lining up with TRBD1. CDR1 SGHAT and CDR2 FQNNGV come from the germline V gene. The CDR3 extends over 15 amino acids. Trimming removed 5 bases from V and 4 bases from J; junction bases left unmatched: 7. The CDR3 DNA reads as TGTGCCAGCAGCGAAACGACAGGGGGCTCAGAGACCCAGTACTTC. As protein: CASSETTGGSETQYF.

In its sample, this clone was seen once. The CDR3 DNA is TGTGCCAGCAGCCCTGTGAGAAGCTCTGGGGCCAACGTCCTGACTTTC. This codes for CASSPVRSSGANVLTF. The chain couples TRBV7-8 to TRBJ2-6; no clear D. The CDR3 consists of 16 residues. The ends were cut back, 5 bases at V and 0 bases at J, with 11 bases in the middle. Germline V gene lookup returns CDR1 SGHVS and CDR2 FQNEAQ.

In this sample, this clone turned up a few times. The V gene is TRBV30, the J gene TRBJ1-3, with TRBD1 identical over 9 bases. V dropped 3 bases and J dropped 0; count of bases not matched to a gene: 0. Germline CDR1 and CDR2: GTSNPN and SVGIG (reference sequence). CDR3 length equals 14 residues. CDR3 region: CAWRQGASGNTIYF. The CDR3 region has the DNA TGTGCCTGGAGACAGGGGGCCTCTGGAAACACCATATATTTT.

The V gene is TRBV6-5, the J gene TRBJ1-1; no firm D call. This CDR3 contains 14 residues. Trimming stripped 3 bases from V and 0 bases from J, with 8 bases between. Germline loops: CDR1 MNHEY, CDR2 SVGAGI. In nucleotides, the CDR3 is TGTGCCAGCAGTTATAATATCCTGAACACTGAAGCTTTCTTT. This encodes CASSYNILNTEAFF.

This clone was seen a single time. The V call is TRBV2, the J call TRBJ2-5; TRBD1 is a possible D gene (5 bases). Trimming cost V 7 bases and J 7 bases, with 16 bases left between them. Looked up from germline, CDR1 is SNHLY and CDR2 is FYNNEI. The CDR3 runs to 13 residues. The CDR3 DNA follows: TGTGCCAGCACCCAAGGGGTTCGTGGGACCCAGTACTTC. It yields the protein CASTQGVRGTQYF.

This rearrangement joins TRBV7-8 to TRBJ2-5, with 9 bases aligning to TRBD2. The length of the CDR3 is 14 residues. Germline V gene sequence: CDR1 SGHVS, CDR2 FQNEAQ. Unmatched junction bases numbered 2, after V lost 5 bases and J lost 1 base. The chain's CDR3 is CASSRLAVQETQYF. The CDR3 DNA is TGTGCCAGCAGCCGACTAGCGGTCCAAGAGACCCAGTACTTC. Full variable domain (outside the CDR3, taken from reference TRBV7-8 and TRBJ2-5): GAGVSQSPRYKVAKRGQDVALRCDPISGHVSLFWYQQALGQGPEFLTYFQNEAQLDKSGLPSDRFFAERPEGSVSTLKIQRTQQEDSAVYLCASSRLAVQETQYFGPGTRLLVL.

The CDR3 DNA follows: TGTGCCAGCAGCGGTACTAGCGGCTACACAGATACGCAGTATTTT. As protein: CASSGTSGYTDTQYF. V and J are TRBV9 and TRBJ2-3, with TRBD2 matching over 8 bases. Germline V gives CDR1 SGDLS, CDR2 YYNGEE. Losses at the gene ends were 3 bases for V and 2 bases for J; bases not matched to a gene: 5. CDR3 length: 15 residues. Combining the CDR3 with reference TRBV9 and TRBJ2-3 gives the whole variable domain DSGVTQTPKHLITATGQRVTLRCSPRSGDLSVYWYQQSLDQGLQFLIQYYNGEERAKGNILERFSAQQFPDLHSELNLSSLELGDSALYFCASSGTSGYTDTQYFGPGTRLTVL.

The chain has TRBV5-4 and TRBJ2-2; 10 bases align to TRBD2. Germline assignment: CDR1 SGHNT and CDR2 YYREEE (reference sequence). V was pared by 3 bases and J by 2 bases, with 4 bases of the junction left unmatched. This CDR3 is built from 16 residues. The chain's CDR3 is CASSSTSGLNTGELFF. The CDR3 DNA reads TGTGCCAGCAGCTCGACTAGCGGGCTAAACACCGGGGAGCTGTTTTTT.

The V gene is TRBV10-1, the J gene TRBJ2-7, with D perhaps given as TRBD1 or TRBD2 (5 bases each). Germline loops: CDR1 WNHNN, CDR2 SYGVQD (reference sequence). CDR3 length equals 14 residues. Trimming removed 6 bases from V and 5 bases from J, with 17 bases in between. This CDR3 reads CASSRTGRGDEQYF. The CDR3 region has the DNA TGCGCCAGCAGCCGGACGGGCCGAGGGGACGAGCAGTACTTC.

As regards this clone: The sample contains more than one DNA sequence encoding this CDR3. This chain joins TRBV7-2 and TRBJ2-3, with a possible D match to TRBD1 (6 bases). The CDR3 totals 15 residues. Germline V gene data show CDR1 as SGHTA and CDR2 as FQGNSA. V was shortened by 4 bases and J by 0 bases, with 11 bases between the two germline ends. The CDR3 DNA sequence: TGTGCCAGCAGCTCTTTGGGACAAAGCACAGATACGCAGTATTTT. Translated, it gives CASSSLGQSTDTQYF.

This sequence joins TRBV7-3 and TRBJ2-1, with 12 bases identical to TRBD2. CDR3 length equals 17 residues. Germline trimming cut 3 bases from V and 6 bases from J; bases unmatched to any gene: 9. Germline assignment: CDR1 SGHTA and CDR2 FQGTGA. The CDR3: CASSFFGASGRANEQFF. For the CDR3, the DNA is TGTGCCAGCAGCTTCTTTGGGGCTAGCGGGAGGGCCAATGAGCAGTTCTTC.

Concerning this clone itself: Other DNA sequences of this sample code for an identical CDR3. CDR3 amino acids: CSVGTGSQPQHF. The CDR3 DNA is TGCAGCGTCGGGACAGGGTCCCAGCCCCAGCATTTT. This rearrangement joins TRBV29-1 to TRBJ1-5, with TRBD1 matching over 9 bases. Germline loops: CDR1 SQVTM, CDR2 ANQGSEA. V trimming: 6 bases; J trimming: 7 bases; junction bases outside the gene matches: 4. CDR3 length equals 12 residues.

The CDR3, as DNA: TGTGCCAGTAGTCCGGGCAGGGGGCCAACTAATGAAAAACTGTTTTTT. It translates to CASSPGRGPTNEKLFF. The chain links TRBV19 to TRBJ1-4, with TRBD1 matching 8 bases. With V trimmed by 5 bases and J by 0 bases, 5 bases remained unmatched. In germline, CDR1 is LNHDA, CDR2 SQIVND (reference sequence). The CDR3 extends over 16 amino acids.

This chain uses TRBV18 with TRBJ2-5, with TRBD1 identical over 7 bases. The CDR3 sequence is 15 residues long. The germline V gene encodes CDR1 KGHSH and CDR2 LQKENI. Losses at the gene ends were 4 bases for V and 7 bases for J; bases not matched to a gene: 12. The CDR3 protein is CASSLNGQVPGTQYF. The CDR3 DNA reads as TGTGCCAGCTCACTTAACGGACAGGTGCCTGGGACCCAGTACTTC.

This chain connects TRBV5-1 to TRBJ2-3, with TRBD1 as a possible D gene (5 bases). The CDR3 has 15 residues. The V and J ends lost 0 bases and 2 bases respectively, with 10 bases between them. Germline CDR1 reads SGHRS; CDR2 reads YFSETQ. The DNA for the CDR3 is TGCGCCAGCAGCTTGGTACAGGCACCCACAGATACGCAGTATTTT. It encodes CASSLVQAPTDTQYF.

V is TRBV6-6 and J is TRBJ2-7, with D perhaps matching TRBD1 (5 bases). Germline lookup yields CDR1 MNHNY and CDR2 SVGAGI (reference sequence). The CDR3 has 14 amino acids. Trimming took off 2 bases at V and 2 bases at J, with 10 bases between the two ends. The CDR3 here is CASSYQGTTYEQYF. The CDR3 DNA is TGTGCCAGCAGTTACCAGGGCACGACCTACGAGCAGTACTTC.

This chain links TRBV28 with TRBJ1-3; tentative D call: TRBD1 (6 bases). Trimming removed 6 bases at V and 1 base at J, with 13 bases between. The CDR3 extends over 15 amino acids. Germline CDR1 and CDR2: MDHEN and SYDVKM. The CDR3 bases are TGTGCCAGCAGCTCCGGGACAAGATCTGGAAACACCATATATTTT. Protein sequence: CASSSGTRSGNTIYF.

The CDR3 protein is CASSFGTEDNQPQHF. CDR3 nucleotide sequence: TGTGCCAGCAGCTTTGGGACAGAAGACAATCAGCCCCAGCATTTT. The gene calls are TRBV7-8 and TRBJ1-5, with 7 bases matching TRBD1. CDR1 is SGHVS and CDR2 is FQNEAQ in the germline V gene. Trimming removed 3 bases from V and 3 bases from J; junction bases left unmatched: 5. The length of the CDR3 is 15 residues.

This chain joins TRBV4-2 and TRBJ2-5, with 16 nucleotides matching TRBD2. Germline V gene lookup returns CDR1 LGHNA and CDR2 YNFKEQ. The V and J ends lost 4 bases and 4 bases, in that order; junction bases with no gene match: 15. The CDR3 covers 20 residues. The CDR3 nucleotides read TGTGCCAGCAGCCCGCTACAACCGGGACTAGCGGGAGGGGTAGGAGAGACCCAGTACTTC. It is translated as CASSPLQPGLAGGVGETQYF.

As to this clone: This sample includes further DNA sequences coding for the same CDR3. The chain couples TRBV18 to TRBJ2-7; 9 bases are a match to TRBD1. The junction had 5 bases not matched to a gene; V was cut back by 3 bases and J by 2 bases. Looked up from germline, CDR1 is KGHSH and CDR2 is LQKENI. The CDR3 is 15 amino acids. CDR3 loop: CASSPPGQGAYEQYF. CDR3 bases: TGTGCCAGCTCACCCCCGGGACAGGGCGCCTACGAGCAGTACTTC.

CDR3 residues: CASSPSREFEQYF. The CDR3, as DNA: TGTGCCAGCTCACCGTCCCGGGAATTCGAGCAGTACTTC. The J gene is TRBJ2-7, the V gene TRBV18; possible D gene TRBD2, 5 bases. The V end lost 3 bases, the J end lost 6 bases, and 12 bases lay between the germline ends. The CDR3 consists of 13 residues. Germline V CDR1 and CDR2: KGHSH, LQKENI.

CDR3 DNA: TGTGCCGGGAGGCGAGGAGGGGCAGACTATGGCTACACCTTC. Protein sequence: CAGRRGGADYGYTF. V usage is TRBV6-6 and J usage is TRBJ1-2; possibly TRBD1 for D (5 bases). Per the germline V gene, CDR1 is MNHNY and CDR2 is SVGAGI (reference sequence). The ends were cut back, 11 bases at V and 3 bases at J, with 19 bases in the middle. This CDR3 has 14 amino acids.

The CDR3 DNA is TGTGCCAGCAGCTCCGGGGCGGGAGCCCCAAGCACAGATACGCAGTATTTT. Translating it yields CASSSGAGAPSTDTQYF. The chain combines TRBV7-9 with TRBJ2-3, with TRBD2 matching 7 bases. V trimming: 4 bases; J trimming: 0 bases; junction bases outside the gene matches: 10. There are 17 residues in the CDR3. Germline CDR1 reads SEHNR; CDR2 reads FQNEAQ (reference sequence).

A single count supports this clone. This sequence joins TRBV5-1 and TRBJ2-3; maybe TRBD2 (6 bases). The germline V gene has CDR1 SGHRS and CDR2 YFSETQ. The CDR3 covers 12 residues. Between the trimmed V and J ends, which lost 5 bases and 10 bases, there was a span of 14 bases. CDR3 region: CASSSARGSQYF. CDR3 nucleotides: TGCGCCAGCAGTTCCGCTCGGGGGTCGCAGTATTTT.

The chain links TRBV5-6 to TRBJ1-1; TRBD1 might be the D (5 bases). The CDR3 sequence is 15 residues long. Trimming stripped 0 bases from V and 8 bases from J, with 17 bases between. Germline V gene sequence: CDR1 SGHDT, CDR2 YYEEEE. This CDR3 reads CASSLASVRAAEAFF. CDR3 DNA sequence: TGTGCCAGCAGCTTGGCCAGTGTCAGGGCGGCGGAAGCTTTCTTT.

A single count supports this clone. The genes are TRBV4-1 and TRBJ2-7; D is possibly TRBD1 or TRBD2 (5 bases each). Germline lookup yields CDR1 MGHRA and CDR2 YSYEKL. CDR3 size: 18 residues. V dropped 3 bases and J dropped 2 bases, with 23 bases sitting between them. The CDR3 sequence: CASSHPSGTDPAPYEQYF. For the CDR3, the DNA is TGCGCCAGCAGCCACCCATCCGGGACGGATCCTGCACCCTACGAGCAGTACTTC.